This TCR beta chain was captured by sequencing in a study of lymphopenia after photon versus proton radiotherapy. Findings of the study overall: Relative stability marked proton patients; photon patients lost diversity and naive cells. Post-nadir diversity loss with photons came from oligoclonal expansion, particularly CD8+ Temra cells.

Between the trimmed V and J ends, which lost 1 base and 2 bases, there was a span of 11 bases. The V gene's germline CDR1 is MGHDK and CDR2 SYGVNS. The CDR3 runs to 16 residues. To note about this clone: Its specificity is unknown.

Assay: immunoSEQ multiplex PCR; the TCRdb copy retains only in-frame clones and omits some. This table has roughly 76,000 clones, 85% to 95% appearing once. Sample: peripheral blood, taken from a patient treated with photon-based radiotherapy. The rearrangement joins TRBV25-1 to TRBJ1-4; D possibly corresponds to TRBD1 (6 bases). The TCR was taken from a woman aged 40 to 50 with cholangiocarcinoma. The CDR3 here is CASSESRGATNEKLFF. CDR3 nucleotide sequence: TGTGCCAGCAGTGAATCCCGGGGGGCGACTAATGAAAAACTGTTTTTT.